Presented here are 10 T cell receptor beta chains from one specimen sequenced in a study of human T cells and chemical hapten exposure. The time point here: patch test 1, 2 weeks after DPC sensitization. Treatment reported: therapeutic diphenylcyclopropenone sensitization with weekly scalp DPC. TCRdb re-called the RACE reads through MiXCR, storing one row per CDR3 protein. The sample holds 300,000 to 350,000 distinct CDR3 sequences, approximately 6.3% seen once. Source: whole blood, taken in connection with sensitization to the hapten diphenylcyclopropenone (DPC). The origin of the receptors is a woman aged 18 to 35 with alopecia areata. Some clones in this sample may be carry-over from other donors' samples.

This chain's CDR3 is CASSLTFLGASYNSPLHF. CDR3 DNA sequence: TGCGCCAGCAGCTTGACGTTTTTGGGGGCCTCCTATAATTCACCCCTCCACTTT. The chain is built from TRBV5-1 and TRBJ1-6; D is perhaps TRBD1 (6 bases). Trimming pared 1 base from V and 0 bases from J, leaving 14 bases between. This CDR3 spans 18 amino acids. CDR1 is SGHRS, CDR2 YFSETQ, per germline.

This clonotype was counted at least ten times. The chain has TRBV9 and TRBJ2-3; D is unresolved. Germline V gene lookup returns CDR1 SGDLS and CDR2 YYNGEE. This CDR3 comprises 17 residues. V was clipped by 4 bases and J by 1 base, with 19 bases between them. The CDR3 DNA reads TGTGCCAGCAGCACGACCGGACGGCTAGAGGGCACAGATACGCAGTATTTT. Translation: CASSTTGRLEGTDTQYF.

This clonotype was seen repeatedly, ten times or more. CDR3: CASRRHFYNEQFF. CDR3 nucleotides: TGTGCCAGCAGGCGACACTTCTACAATGAGCAGTTCTTC. V is TRBV12-3 or TRBV12-4 and J is TRBJ2-1; D unclear. This CDR3 has 13 amino acids. The V and J ends lost 6 bases and 3 bases respectively, with 9 bases between them.

This rearrangement joins TRBV20-1 to TRBJ1-6; D not resolved. Trimming shortened V by 0 bases and J by 2 bases, and 14 bases separated the two germline ends. Germline assignment: CDR1 DFQATT and CDR2 SNEGSKA (reference sequence). The CDR3 contains 17 residues. CDR3: CSAREGQAPTYNSPLHF. Here the CDR3 DNA reads TGCAGTGCTAGAGAAGGTCAGGCCCCCACCTATAATTCACCCCTCCACTTT.

V and J are TRBV7-9 and TRBJ2-7; 12 bases match TRBD2. This CDR3 is built from 13 residues. From germline, CDR1 is SEHNR and CDR2 FQNEAQ (reference sequence). V dropped 6 bases and J dropped 3; count of bases not matched to a gene: 0. This CDR3 is CASRTSGGYEQYF. The CDR3 DNA reads TGTGCCAGCAGGACTAGCGGGGGCTACGAGCAGTACTTC.

This clonotype was seen only a few times. The chain couples TRBV10-3 to TRBJ2-2; D uncertain. The CDR3 extends over 15 amino acids. Germline CDR1 and CDR2: ENHRY and SYGVKD. Trimming stripped 4 bases from V and 2 bases from J, with 11 bases between. In DNA form, the CDR3 reads TGTGCCATCAGTGCAGACGCGATCAACACCGGGGAGCTGTTTTTT. This translates into CAISADAINTGELFF.

The chain combines TRBV4-3 with TRBJ2-7, with 11 bases lining up with TRBD2. With 0 bases clipped from V and 4 bases from J, the junction kept 5 bases outside the gene matches. CDR3 length: 16 residues. Germline-derived CDR1 and CDR2 are LGHNA and YSLEER. The CDR3 sequence is CASSQDSSGGQYEQYF. The CDR3 DNA is TGCGCCAGCAGCCAAGATTCTAGCGGGGGGCAATACGAGCAGTACTTC.

This clonotype was counted many times. The V and J genes are TRBV7-2 and TRBJ1-1, with D hard to call. Germline values: CDR1 SGHTA, CDR2 FQGNSA. The CDR3 consists of 13 residues. Trimming pared 6 bases from V and 0 bases from J, leaving 8 bases between. Written as DNA, the CDR3 is TGTGCCAGCAGTTTTGCGGTGAACACTGAAGCTTTCTTT. Amino acids: CASSFAVNTEAFF.

The chain recombines TRBV29-1 with TRBJ2-2; perhaps TRBD1 as D (5 bases). Trimming cost V 5 bases and J 6 bases, with 7 bases left between them. Looked up from germline, CDR1 is SQVTM and CDR2 is ANQGSEA. CDR3 length: 11 residues. CDR3 protein: CSVQGAGELFF. The CDR3 DNA sequence: TGCAGCGTTCAGGGCGCCGGGGAGCTGTTTTTT.

This clonotype occurred many times. V usage is TRBV7-9 and J usage is TRBJ1-1; D possibly corresponds to TRBD1 (5 bases). Germline V gene sequence: CDR1 SEHNR, CDR2 FQNEAQ (reference sequence). CDR3 length equals 17 residues. With 9 bases removed from V and 0 bases from J, the gap between germline ends came to 23 bases. The CDR3 DNA follows: TGTGCCAGTTTGGTAAGGGACTCGCCATTGCTGAACACTGAAGCTTTCTTT. This sequence encodes CASLVRDSPLLNTEAFF. Based on the CDR3 plus reference TRBV7-9 and TRBJ1-1, the full variable domain is DTGVSQNPRHKITKRGQNVTFRCDPISEHNRLYWYRQTLGQGPEFLTYFQNEAQLEKSRLLSDRFSAERPKGSFSTLEIQRTEQGDSAMYLCASLVRDSPLLNTEAFFGQGTRLTVV.